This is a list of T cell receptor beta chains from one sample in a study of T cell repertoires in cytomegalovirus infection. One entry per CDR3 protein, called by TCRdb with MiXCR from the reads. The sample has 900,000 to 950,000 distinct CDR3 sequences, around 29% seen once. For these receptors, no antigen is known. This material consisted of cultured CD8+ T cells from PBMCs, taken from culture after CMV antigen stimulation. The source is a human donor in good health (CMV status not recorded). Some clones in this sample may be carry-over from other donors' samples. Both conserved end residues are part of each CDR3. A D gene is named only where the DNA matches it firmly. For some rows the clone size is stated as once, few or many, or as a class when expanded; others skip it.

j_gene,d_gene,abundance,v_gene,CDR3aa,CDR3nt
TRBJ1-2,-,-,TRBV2,CASPRDTSDGYTF,TGTGCCAGCCCGAGGGATACTTCAGATGGCTACACCTTC
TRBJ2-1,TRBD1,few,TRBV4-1,CASSSEQGFHNEQFF,TGCGCCAGCAGTTCTGAACAGGGGTTTCACAATGAGCAGTTCTTC
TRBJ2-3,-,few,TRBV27,CASSWTPWDTQYF,TGTGCCAGCAGTTGGACACCATGGGATACGCAGTATTTT
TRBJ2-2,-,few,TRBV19,CASRHFSVANTGELFF,TGTGCCAGTAGACACTTCTCCGTTGCGAACACCGGGGAGCTGTTTTTT
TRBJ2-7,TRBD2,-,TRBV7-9,CASRLAGSDEQYF,TGTGCCAGCAGACTAGCGGGTTCGGACGAGCAGTACTTC
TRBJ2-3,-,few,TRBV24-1,CATSDFIHTDTQYF,TGTGCCACCAGTGATTTTATCCACACAGATACGCAGTATTTT
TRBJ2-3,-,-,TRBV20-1,CGAYTGYSTDTQYF,TGCGGTGCTTACACAGGTTATAGCACAGATACGCAGTATTTT
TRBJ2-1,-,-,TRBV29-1,CSVEGSSRVPYNEQFF,TGCAGCGTTGAAGGGTCTTCGAGAGTCCCCTACAATGAGCAGTTCTTC
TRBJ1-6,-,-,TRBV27,CASRGSNSPLHF,TGTGCCAGCAGGGGCAGTAATTCACCCCTCCACTTT
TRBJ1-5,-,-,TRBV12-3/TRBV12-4,CASTQEEGRGNQPQHF,TGTGCCAGCACCCAAGAGGAGGGGCGAGGCAATCAGCCCCAGCATTTT
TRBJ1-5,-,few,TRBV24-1,CATSDFHRRGGYQPQHF,TGTGCCACCAGTGATTTTCACCGGAGGGGCGGCTATCAGCCCCAGCATTTT
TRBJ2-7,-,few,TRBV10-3,CAISTGSYEQYF,TGTGCCATCAGTACAGGCTCCTACGAGCAGTACTTC
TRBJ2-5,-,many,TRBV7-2,CASSHRSGIIEETQYF,TGTGCCAGCAGCCACCGATCGGGGATAATTGAGGAGACCCAGTACTTC
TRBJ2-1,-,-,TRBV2,CARQTQWGSTYNEQFF,TGTGCCAGACAGACTCAGTGGGGTTCGACCTACAATGAGCAGTTCTTC
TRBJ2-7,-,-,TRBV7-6,CASSLETQGYGSEQYF,TGTGCCAGCAGCTTAGAAACACAGGGGTACGGGAGCGAGCAGTACTTC
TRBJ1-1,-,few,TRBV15,CATSRDFGPNTEAFF,TGTGCCACCAGCAGAGATTTTGGCCCGAACACTGAAGCTTTCTTT
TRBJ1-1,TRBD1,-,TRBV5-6,CASSWGQTEAFF,TGTGCCAGCAGCTGGGGACAGACCGAAGCTTTCTTT
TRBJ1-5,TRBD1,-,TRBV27,CASGRQGSNQPQHF,TGTGCCAGCGGGAGACAGGGGAGCAATCAGCCCCAGCATTTT
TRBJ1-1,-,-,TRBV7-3,CASSRGWGNTEAFF,TGTGCCAGCAGCCGAGGGTGGGGGAACACTGAAGCTTTCTTT
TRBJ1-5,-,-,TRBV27,CASGWQYNQPQHF,TGTGCCAGCGGGTGGCAGTACAATCAGCCCCAGCATTTT
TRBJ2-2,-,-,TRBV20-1,CSAREQDTGELFF,TGCAGTGCTAGAGAACAGGACACCGGGGAGCTGTTTTTT
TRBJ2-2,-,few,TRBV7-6,CASSSSSGGHKNGELFF,TGTGCCAGCAGCTCTTCGTCCGGGGGGCACAAAAACGGGGAGCTGTTTTTT
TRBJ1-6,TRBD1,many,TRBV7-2,CASSSRDRVNSPLHF,TGTGCCAGCAGCTCCCGGGACAGGGTTAATTCACCCCTCCACTTT
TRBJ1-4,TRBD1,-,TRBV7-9,CASSSGGQGINEKLFF,TGTGCCAGCAGCTCCGGGGGACAGGGGATAAATGAAAAACTGTTTTTT
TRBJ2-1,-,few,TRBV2,CASETGRGIRSYNEQFF,TGTGCCAGTGAGACAGGGCGCGGGATAAGGTCCTACAATGAGCAGTTCTTC
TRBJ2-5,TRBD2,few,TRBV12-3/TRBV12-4,CASSFSTSSHQETQYF,TGTGCCAGCAGTTTTTCGACTAGCAGCCACCAAGAGACCCAGTACTTC
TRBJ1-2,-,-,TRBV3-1,CASSQAGDDYGYTF,TGTGCCAGCAGCCAAGCAGGGGACGACTATGGCTACACCTTC
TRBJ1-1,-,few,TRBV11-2,CASELTGNTEAFF,TGTGCCAGCGAACTTACAGGGAACACTGAAGCTTTCTTT
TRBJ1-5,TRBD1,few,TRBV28,CASSLIGTGNQPQHF,TGTGCCAGCAGTTTGATTGGGACAGGAAATCAGCCCCAGCATTTT
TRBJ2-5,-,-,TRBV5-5,CASSPRERQETQYF,TGTGCCAGCAGCCCAAGGGAGCGGCAAGAGACCCAGTACTTC
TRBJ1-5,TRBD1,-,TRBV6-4,CASSWTGDGNQPQHF,TGTGCCAGCAGCTGGACAGGGGACGGCAATCAGCCCCAGCATTTT
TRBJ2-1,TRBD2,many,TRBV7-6,CASSFLAGGASIEQFF,TGTGCCAGCAGCTTCCTAGCGGGGGGGGCAAGTATTGAGCAGTTCTTC
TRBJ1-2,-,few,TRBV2,CASGIGGDYGYTF,TGTGCCAGCGGAATTGGGGGGGACTATGGCTACACCTTC
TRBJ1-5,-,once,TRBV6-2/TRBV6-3,CASSYRTRLTDSYQPQHF,TGTGCCAGCAGTTACAGAACCCGACTGACAGACAGTTATCAGCCCCAGCATTTT
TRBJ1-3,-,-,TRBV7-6,CASSLRHLGDTIYF,TGTGCCAGCAGCCTTAGACATCTAGGAGACACCATATATTTT
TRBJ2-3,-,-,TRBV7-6,CASSQRPPEEGTDTQYF,TGTGCCAGCAGCCAAAGGCCCCCGGAAGAGGGCACAGATACGCAGTATTTT
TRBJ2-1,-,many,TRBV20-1,CSASPSRTYNEQFF,TGCAGTGCTAGCCCCAGCCGTACGTACAATGAGCAGTTCTTC